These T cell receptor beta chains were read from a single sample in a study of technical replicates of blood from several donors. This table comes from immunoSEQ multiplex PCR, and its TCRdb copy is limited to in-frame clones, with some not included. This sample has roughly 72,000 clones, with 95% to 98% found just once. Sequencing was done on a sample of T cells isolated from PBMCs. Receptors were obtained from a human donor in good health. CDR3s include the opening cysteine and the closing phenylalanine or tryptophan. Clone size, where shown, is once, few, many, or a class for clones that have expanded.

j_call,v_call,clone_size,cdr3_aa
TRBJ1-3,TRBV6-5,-,CASSRVSRSGNTIYF
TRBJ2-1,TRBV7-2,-,CASSLQHGGPNEQFF
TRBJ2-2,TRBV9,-,CASSSAGTGHTGELFF
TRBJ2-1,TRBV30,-,CAWKVAPNEQFF
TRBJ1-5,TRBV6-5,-,CASSSFAGPQHF
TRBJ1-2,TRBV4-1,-,CASSQSGNYGYTF
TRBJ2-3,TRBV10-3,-,CAISESGAARTTDTQYF
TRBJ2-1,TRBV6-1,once,CASSARTSGTYNEQFF
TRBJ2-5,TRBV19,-,CASSIEVAGETQYF
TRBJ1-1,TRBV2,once,CASSHRTGTGEAFF
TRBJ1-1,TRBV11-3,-,CASSLAVGTEAFF
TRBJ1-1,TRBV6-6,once,CASSYEGGTEAFF
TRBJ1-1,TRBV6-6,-,CASSRDRVTEAFF
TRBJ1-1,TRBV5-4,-,CASSLGPGQGEKAFF
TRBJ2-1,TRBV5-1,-,CASSLDRVNEQFF
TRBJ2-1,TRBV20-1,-,CSAQNPPEQFF
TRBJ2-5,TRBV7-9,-,CASSGATSGRMLETQYF
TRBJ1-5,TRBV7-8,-,CASSLRERLEPQHF
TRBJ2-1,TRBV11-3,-,CASSYTSPYNEQFF
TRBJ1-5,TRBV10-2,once,CASSVSGTGVFNQPQHF
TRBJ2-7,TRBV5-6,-,CASSRDYNYEQYF
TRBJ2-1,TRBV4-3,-,CASSLGLAAYNEQFF
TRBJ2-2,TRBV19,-,CASSISAGGGSNTGELFF
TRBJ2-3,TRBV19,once,CASLISWTSPDTQYF
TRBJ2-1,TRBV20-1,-,CSPSGYNEQFF
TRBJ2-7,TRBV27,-,CASSYATASSYEQYF
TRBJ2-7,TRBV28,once,CASIEKGAIYEQYF
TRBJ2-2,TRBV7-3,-,CASSLVRTGELFF
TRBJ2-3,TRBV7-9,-,CASSLRASASDTQYF
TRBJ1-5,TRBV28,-,CASSSPTGYSNQPQHF
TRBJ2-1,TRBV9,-,CASSVESGSYNEQFF
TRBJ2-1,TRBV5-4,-,CASSSGTSSNEQFF
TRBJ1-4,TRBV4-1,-,CASSRNRGDGEKLFF
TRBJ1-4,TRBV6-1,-,CASSGPRTGPNEKLFF
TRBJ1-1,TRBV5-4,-,CASRRDSRNTEAFF
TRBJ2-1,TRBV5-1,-,CASSSTTSGGNEQFF
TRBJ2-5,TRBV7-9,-,CASGSQADQETQYF
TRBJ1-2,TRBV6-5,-,CASSRGTGDGYTF
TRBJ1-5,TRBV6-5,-,CASSYSIAADQPQHF
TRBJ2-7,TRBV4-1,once,CASSLRLAGGLYEQYF
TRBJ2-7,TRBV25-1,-,CASSEWSGAIEQYF
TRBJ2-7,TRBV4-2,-,CASSGRRDWPYEQYF
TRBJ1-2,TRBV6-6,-,CATREGAYGYTF
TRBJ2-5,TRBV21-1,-,CASRAGLETQYF
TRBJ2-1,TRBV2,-,CASRAGLAEYYNEQFF
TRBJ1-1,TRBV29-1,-,CSVPLFGSSGTEAFF
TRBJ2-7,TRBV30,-,CAWSKSSGRREQYF